This record concerns one T cell receptor (beta chain) sequence. The antigen is not known. The V and J ends lost 0 bases and 2 bases respectively, with 8 bases between them. This CDR3 comprises 14 residues. The germline gives CDR1 SGHTA, CDR2 FQGNSA. Method: immunoSEQ multiplex PCR; TCRdb's copy keeps in-frame clones and lacks some. The sample includes around 16,000 clones, just over 85% of them seen just once. The record originates from a study of PD-1 blockade in classical Hodgkin lymphoma. The study, taken as a whole, reports: Diminished baseline TCR diversity has been reported in newly diagnosed patients relative to healthy donors. The authors have not defined what causes the repertoire differences, possibly disease activity or prior therapy.

Time point: newly diagnosed, previously untreated cHL patient sample. Magnetic negative selection served to purify CD4+ T cells out of PBMCs that had been thawed. It was PBMCs in newly diagnosed, untreated classical Hodgkin lymphoma that served as comparison. The specimen sequenced was CD4+ T cells from blood. The chain uses TRBV7-2 and TRBJ2-7; possibly TRBD2 for D (6 bases). The clonotype was recovered from a human donor with classical Hodgkin lymphoma. The CDR3 bases are TGTGCCAGCAGCTTAGCGGGAGGCGCCTACGAGCAGTACTTC. It encodes CASSLAGGAYEQYF.